This T cell receptor (beta chain) is from a study of blood T cells in healthy people across ages. Study results and caveats: Aged donors had fewer naive CD4+ cells and lower diversity than long-lived donors.

With respect to this clonotype: The antigen remains undetermined.

The V gene lost 1 base and the J gene lost 5 bases, with 11 bases spanning the gap. The CDR3 covers 14 residues. CDR1 is SGHTA and CDR2 is FQGNSA in the germline V gene. The second PCR ran roughly 7 to 11 cycles with a sample-barcoded 5' primer and J-beta primers. Sequencing recovered at least 2.5 million CDR3-containing paired-end reads from each sample. TCRdb fed the 5' RACE reads into MiXCR, producing one record per CDR3 protein. This sample carries hundreds of thousands of distinct CDR3 sequences, roughly a quarter of them seen once, and the ten largest clones take 3% to 4.5%. Researchers isolated at least 7 million PBMCs per sample. These data are also associated with another study on T cells of mothers and their children.

The receptor was isolated from a boy under 10 years old in good health. The chain combines TRBV7-2 with TRBJ1-2; TRBD1 might be the D (6 bases). The sequenced sample consisted of blood. The CDR3 sequence: CASSLGQAYYGYTF. The CDR3 nucleotides read TGTGCCAGCAGCTTAGGACAGGCCTATTATGGCTACACCTTC. Filled out from reference TRBV7-2 and TRBJ1-2, the complete variable domain reads GAGVSQSPSNKVTEKGKDVELRCDPISGHTALYWYRQSLGQGLEFLIYFQGNSAPDKSGLPSDRFSAERTGGSVSTLTIQRTQQEDSAVYLCASSLGQAYYGYTFGSGTRLTVV.